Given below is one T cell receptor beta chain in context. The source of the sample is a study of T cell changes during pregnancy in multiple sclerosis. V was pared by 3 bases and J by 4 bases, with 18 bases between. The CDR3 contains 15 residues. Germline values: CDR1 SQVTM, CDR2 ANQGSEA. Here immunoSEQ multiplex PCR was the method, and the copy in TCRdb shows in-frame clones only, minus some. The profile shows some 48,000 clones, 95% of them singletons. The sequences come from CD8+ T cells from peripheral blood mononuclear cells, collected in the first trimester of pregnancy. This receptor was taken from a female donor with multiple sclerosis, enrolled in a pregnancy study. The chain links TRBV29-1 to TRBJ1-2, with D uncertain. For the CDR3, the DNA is TGCAGCGTTGACCCCCCCTCCTCGTCGGGCTATGGCTACACCTTC. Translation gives CSVDPPSSSGYGYTF.